Shown below are 32 T cell receptor beta chains from a single sample sequenced in a study of T cells after yellow fever vaccination. TCRdb itself ran the 5' RACE reads through MiXCR, one entry per CDR3 protein. The repertoire holds 400,000 to 650,000 distinct CDR3 sequences, with less than 25% as singletons. The starting material was PBMCs, obtained 20 to 25 days after the first yellow fever vaccination. The receptors were sampled from a man aged 18 to 30 who received the YFV17D yellow fever vaccine.

The chain joins TRBV19 to TRBJ2-1; 15 nucleotides line up with TRBD2. Per the germline V gene, CDR1 is LNHDA and CDR2 is SQIVND (reference sequence). Losses at the gene ends were 4 bases for V and 9 bases for J; bases not matched to a gene: 16. The length of the CDR3 is 19 residues. The CDR3 loop is CASSRGTSGGPLGAVEQFF. CDR3 sequence (DNA): TGTGCCAGTAGTAGAGGGACTAGCGGGGGGCCGCTTGGGGCGGTTGAGCAGTTCTTC. Supplemented by reference TRBV19 and TRBJ2-1, the full variable domain reads DGGITQSPKYLFRKEGQNVTLSCEQNLNHDAMYWYRQDPGQGLRLIYYSQIVNDFQKGDIAEGYSVSREKKESFPLTVTSAQKNPTAFYLCASSRGTSGGPLGAVEQFFGPGTRLTVL.

This clonotype was detected only a few times. V is TRBV20-1 and J is TRBJ2-5; perhaps TRBD2 as D (6 bases). CDR3 length equals 13 residues. CDR1 is DFQATT, CDR2 SNEGSKA, per germline (reference sequence). V lost 6 bases, J lost 0 bases, and 11 bases lay in between. CDR3 nucleotide sequence: TGCAGTGCACCAGCGGGCCACCAAGAGACCCAGTACTTC. Translated: CSAPAGHQETQYF.

V usage is TRBV5-6 and J usage is TRBJ2-3; 9 bases line up with TRBD1. The junction had 3 bases not matched to a gene; V was cut back by 4 bases and J by 0 bases. CDR1 is SGHDT, CDR2 YYEEEE, per germline. The CDR3 length is 15 residues. The CDR3: CASSGTGLSTDTQYF. CDR3 nucleotide sequence: TGTGCCAGCAGCGGGACAGGGCTAAGCACAGATACGCAGTATTTT.

The gene calls are TRBV27 and TRBJ1-2, with a weak D call TRBD1 (6 bases). Trimming shortened V by 3 bases and J by 4 bases, and 18 bases separated the two germline ends. This CDR3 contains 16 residues. CDR1 and CDR2 from the germline V gene are MNHEY and SMNVEV (reference sequence). The DNA of the CDR3 is TGTGCCAGCAGTTTGGCCCTAGGGGGGGCCCGCTATGGCTACACCTTC. Its protein product is CASSLALGGARYGYTF.

This clonotype was detected a few times. The rearrangement joins TRBV9 to TRBJ1-1; 8 nucleotides match TRBD1. The CDR3 has 14 residues. CDR1 is SGDLS, CDR2 YYNGEE, per germline. The V gene end was trimmed by 3 bases and the J gene end by 4 bases; junction bases not matched to a gene: 5. Here the CDR3 reads CASSALTGGTEAFF. The CDR3 nucleotides read TGTGCCAGCAGCGCATTAACAGGGGGCACTGAAGCTTTCTTT.

V is TRBV27 and J is TRBJ2-1, with 9 positions matching TRBD2. V dropped 5 bases and J dropped 7; count of bases not matched to a gene: 9. The length of the CDR3 is 15 residues. Per germline, CDR1 MNHEY and CDR2 SMNVEV (reference sequence). The chain's CDR3 is CASSTLAGSRNEQFF. The CDR3 coding sequence is TGTGCCAGCAGTACACTAGCGGGTAGCCGTAATGAGCAGTTCTTC.

The V call is TRBV7-2, the J call TRBJ2-1; D possibly corresponds to TRBD2 (6 bases). The CDR3 contains 16 residues. The ends were cut back, 2 bases at V and 0 bases at J, with 11 bases in the middle. Germline loops: CDR1 SGHTA, CDR2 FQGNSA. As DNA, the CDR3 is TGTGCCAGCAGCTTAATGGACGGGAGCTCCTACAATGAGCAGTTCTTC. Protein sequence: CASSLMDGSSYNEQFF.

The chain is built from TRBV6-1 and TRBJ2-7; D is undetermined. Germline V lookup: CDR1 MNHNS, CDR2 SASEGT. The CDR3 is 12 amino acids. V lost 2 bases to trimming and J lost 0 bases, with 2 bases between them. In DNA, the CDR3 is TGTGCCAGCAGTGAACTCTCCTACGAGCAGTACGTC. Encoded protein: CASSELSYEQYV.

This clonotype was observed a few times. V is TRBV2 and J is TRBJ2-6; possibly TRBD1 for D (6 bases). The CDR3 consists of 15 residues. V lost 6 bases and J lost 0, with 9 bases in between. The V gene's germline CDR1 is SNHLY and CDR2 FYNNEI. CDR3 loop: CASRVQGSGANVLTF. DNA for the CDR3: TGTGCCAGCAGAGTACAGGGCTCTGGGGCCAACGTCCTGACTTTC.

This clonotype occurred many times. The chain carries TRBV6-5 and TRBJ1-2, with D possibly being TRBD1 (5 bases). Trimming cost V 0 bases and J 4 bases, with 12 bases left between them. There are 15 residues in the CDR3. CDR1 MNHEY and CDR2 SVGAGI come from the germline V gene. The chain's CDR3 is CASSYSGARAYGYTF. The CDR3 bases are TGTGCCAGCAGTTACTCCGGGGCACGAGCCTATGGCTACACCTTC.

The count of this clonotype is one. V is TRBV10-2 and J is TRBJ2-1; D is unresolved. The germline V gene encodes CDR1 WSHSY and CDR2 SAAADI. The ends were cut back, 6 bases at V and 3 bases at J, with 18 bases in the middle. CDR3 size: 16 residues. This chain's CDR3 is CASREHSQRFYNEQFF. The CDR3 coding sequence is TGCGCCAGCAGGGAACACTCGCAAAGGTTCTACAATGAGCAGTTCTTC.

This clonotype has more than one count but fewer than ten. The chain combines TRBV29-1 with TRBJ2-7; D perhaps matches TRBD1 (5 bases). V lost 7 bases and J lost 2, with 12 bases in between. Germline V gene lookup returns CDR1 SQVTM and CDR2 ANQGSEA. The CDR3 has 12 residues. CDR3 sequence (DNA): TGCAGCGGGTCGACAGACGCCTACGAGCAGTACTTC. Translated: CSGSTDAYEQYF.

V is TRBV9 and J is TRBJ2-3; the D call may be TRBD1 or TRBD2 (5 bases each). The CDR3 is 15 residues long. Trimming removed 0 bases at V and 5 bases at J, with 13 bases between. From germline, CDR1 is SGDLS and CDR2 YYNGEE. The CDR3 reads CASSVDGGFRDTQYF. CDR3 DNA: TGTGCCAGCAGCGTAGATGGGGGTTTTAGAGATACGCAGTATTTT.

The CDR3 bases are TGTGCCAGCAGAGGACAGGGGAGAGGGACTGAAGCTTTCTTT. This gives the protein CASRGQGRGTEAFF. This rearrangement joins TRBV6-1 to TRBJ1-1; 9 bases fit TRBD1. The length of the CDR3 is 14 residues. V dropped 6 bases and J dropped 5; count of bases not matched to a gene: 7. From germline, CDR1 is MNHNS and CDR2 SASEGT.

This chain connects TRBV20-1 to TRBJ2-3, with TRBD2 matching over 12 bases. There are 16 residues in the CDR3. The germline CDR1 and CDR2 sequences are DFQATT and SNEGSKA (reference sequence). V dropped 6 bases and J dropped 2; count of bases not matched to a gene: 9. CDR3 DNA sequence: TGCAGTGCCCAACTAGCGGGGGGACCGCCCACAGATACGCAGTATTTT. Translating gives CSAQLAGGPPTDTQYF.

This clonotype was picked up a small number of times. V gene TRBV7-9 combines with J gene TRBJ2-7; D remains unclear. There are 13 residues in the CDR3. Germline V gene sequence: CDR1 SEHNR, CDR2 FQNEAQ (reference sequence). V was trimmed by 3 bases and J by 6 bases, leaving 12 bases between them. Here the CDR3 DNA reads TGTGCCAGCAGCTTCTCCCAGGAAGGCGAGCAGTACTTC. This translates into CASSFSQEGEQYF.

This clonotype was seen a handful of times. The chain combines TRBV24-1 with TRBJ2-3, with a possible D match to TRBD2 (5 bases). V shed 8 bases and J shed 3 bases, with 11 bases lying between them. Germline V gene lookup returns CDR1 KGHDR and CDR2 SFDVKD. This CDR3 comprises 13 residues. The CDR3 DNA sequence: TGTGCCACCATTCCGGGGAAGACAGATACGCAGTATTTT. It codes for CATIPGKTDTQYF.

The chain joins TRBV5-1 to TRBJ2-3, with 9 bases lining up with TRBD1. V trimming: 3 bases; J trimming: 6 bases; junction bases outside the gene matches: 5. Looked up from germline, CDR1 is SGHRS and CDR2 is YFSETQ. This CDR3 region has 14 residues. Here the CDR3 DNA reads TGCGCCAGCAGCTGGGGGACAGGGAGGGATACGCAGTATTTT. Its translation is CASSWGTGRDTQYF.

In DNA, the CDR3 is TGTGCCAGCGGGCTAGCGGAAAACACCGGGGAGCTGTTTTTT. Translated: CASGLAENTGELFF. V and J are TRBV7-2 and TRBJ2-2; 7 nucleotides match TRBD2. The CDR3 extends over 14 amino acids. From germline, CDR1 is SGHTA and CDR2 FQGNSA. J gave up 2 bases and V 8 bases, and 5 bases lay outside the gene matches.

V and J are TRBV12-3 or TRBV12-4 and TRBJ2-7; TRBD1 agrees at 7 bases. The CDR3 is 13 residues long. The junction had 7 bases not matched to a gene; V was cut back by 5 bases and J by 6 bases. CDR3 nucleotide sequence: TGTGCCAGCAGTGAAGCCGGGACAGTCGAGCAGTACGTC. Protein: CASSEAGTVEQYV.

The J gene is TRBJ2-5, the V gene TRBV2; D possibly uses TRBD1 or TRBD2 (6 bases each). The V end was cut by 10 bases, the J end by 0 bases, with 15 bases between. Germline CDR1 is SNHLY and CDR2 is FYNNEI. CDR3 length equals 14 residues. DNA for the CDR3: TGTGCCACCAAGGCGGGGACATACCAAGAGACCCAGTACTTC. Its translation: CATKAGTYQETQYF.

The chain joins TRBV2 to TRBJ1-2; the D gene is possibly TRBD1 (5 bases). V lost 3 bases and J lost 6, with 8 bases in between. The CDR3 has 12 amino acids. Germline loops: CDR1 SNHLY, CDR2 FYNNEI. The CDR3 DNA sequence: TGTGCCAGCAGTGAGGGGCCTAATGGCTACACCTTC. Amino acids: CASSEGPNGYTF.

Only a few counts were recorded for this clonotype. This chain links TRBV30 with TRBJ1-1, with D unclear. Between the trimmed V and J ends, which lost 0 bases and 4 bases, there was a span of 6 bases. This CDR3 comprises 12 residues. Germline CDR1 GTSNPN, CDR2 SVGIG (reference sequence). The DNA for the CDR3 is TGTGCCTGGAGTGTACGCCCCACTGAAGCTTTCTTT. This translates into CAWSVRPTEAFF.

The rearrangement uses TRBV9 and TRBJ1-5; D possibly corresponds to TRBD1 (5 bases). The germline V gene has CDR1 SGDLS and CDR2 YYNGEE. Deletions cut 3 bases from V and 4 bases from J, with 11 bases between. There are 14 residues in the CDR3. CDR3 sequence reads: CASSAGTMNQPQHF. In DNA form, the CDR3 reads TGTGCCAGCAGCGCCGGGACCATGAATCAGCCCCAGCATTTT.

V and J are TRBV5-1 and TRBJ2-5, with D maybe TRBD2 (6 bases). Germline CDR1 is SGHRS and CDR2 is YFSETQ. With 0 bases removed from V and 2 bases from J, the gap between germline ends came to 11 bases. The CDR3 has 15 amino acids. The CDR3 loop reads CASSLVDGGQETQYF. The DNA for the CDR3 is TGCGCCAGCAGCTTGGTGGACGGAGGGCAAGAGACCCAGTACTTC. Supplemented by reference TRBV5-1 and TRBJ2-5, the full variable domain reads KAGVTQTPRYLIKTRGQQVTLSCSPISGHRSVSWYQQTPGQGLQFLFEYFSETQRNKGNFPGRFSGRQFSNSRSEMNVSTLELGDSALYLCASSLVDGGQETQYFGPGTRLLVL.

V and J are TRBV6-5 and TRBJ2-2; 9 nucleotides align to TRBD1. The CDR3 length is 17 residues. The J segment lost 7 bases and the V segment lost 0 bases, leaving 9 bases of the junction unmatched. CDR1 and CDR2 (germline): MNHEY, SVGAGI. CDR3 nucleotides: TGTGCCAGCAGTTACTCTTCACCCGGGACAGGGATCGGGGAGCTGTTTTTT. This sequence encodes CASSYSSPGTGIGELFF.

Many counts were recorded for this clonotype. The chain employs TRBV5-4 and TRBJ2-7; D uncertain. The germline CDR1 and CDR2 sequences are SGHNT and YYREEE (reference sequence). The CDR3 length is 12 residues. Trimming removed 1 base at V and 6 bases at J, with 8 bases between. In DNA, the CDR3 is TGTGCCAGCAGCTTGATAGGAACCGAGCAGTACTTC. Translating gives CASSLIGTEQYF.

This rearrangement joins TRBV4-3 to TRBJ2-3, with TRBD1 identical over 7 bases. The CDR3 covers 14 residues. The germline V gene has CDR1 LGHNA and CDR2 YSLEER. With 3 bases clipped from V and 4 bases from J, the junction kept 4 bases outside the gene matches. The CDR3 protein is CASSQKTGADTQYF. CDR3 nucleotides: TGCGCCAGCAGCCAGAAAACAGGGGCAGATACGCAGTATTTT.

The chain couples TRBV7-2 to TRBJ2-1, with D hard to call. The CDR3 has 15 residues. Trimming shortened V by 1 base and J by 2 bases, and 9 bases separated the two germline ends. Looked up from germline, CDR1 is SGHTA and CDR2 is FQGNSA. The CDR3 DNA sequence: TGTGCCAGCAGCTTAGGGGCATACACCTACAATGAGCAGTTCTTC. The encoded protein is CASSLGAYTYNEQFF.

This clonotype was recorded a few times. The rearrangement uses TRBV14 and TRBJ2-5; the D gene is possibly TRBD2 (5 bases). Trimming removed 4 bases at V and 5 bases at J, with 17 bases between. The CDR3 has 15 amino acids. The germline CDR1 and CDR2 sequences are SGHDN and FVKESK. The CDR3 DNA follows: TGTGCCAGCAGCCTTACCACTAGTTTTAAGGAGACCCAGTACTTC. Protein product: CASSLTTSFKETQYF.

There are a few counts of this clonotype. This chain links TRBV10-3 with TRBJ1-3; perhaps TRBD1 as D (5 bases). This CDR3 region has 12 residues. Trimming stripped 7 bases from V and 8 bases from J, with 12 bases between. Germline values: CDR1 ENHRY, CDR2 SYGVKD. CDR3 coding DNA: TGTGCCATCATCGGGACTGGCGACACCATATATTTT. Translation gives CAIIGTGDTIYF.

The V call is TRBV5-1, the J call TRBJ2-3, with 8 positions matching TRBD1. Unmatched junction bases numbered 7, after V lost 0 bases and J lost 4 bases. The CDR3 is 16 residues long. Germline loops: CDR1 SGHRS, CDR2 YFSETQ. The CDR3 sequence is CASSLAAGQVADTQYF. CDR3 sequence (DNA): TGCGCCAGCAGCTTGGCCGCGGGACAGGTAGCAGATACGCAGTATTTT.